This TCR beta chain was found in a study of chemoradiotherapy in HPV16-positive cancers. Across the whole study: Candidate HPV-specific T-cell clones and common TCR motifs came from functional assays in a couple of HPV16-positive patients. Study observations and caveats: Non-HPV-specific T cells did not expand in tumors during treatment, whereas candidate HPV-specific clones and E7-related motifs did. The functional HPV-specific definition rests on just a couple of HPV16-positive patients.

A note on this clone: Its antigen remains unknown.

The CDR3 totals 15 residues. V lost 5 bases, J lost 2 bases, and 12 bases lay in between. The germline V gene has CDR1 MGHRA and CDR2 YSYEKL. TCRdb's copy holds only in-frame clones and misses some; the assay was immunoSEQ multiplex PCR. The sample lists under 13,000 clones; 65% to 75% were seen once. The chain joins TRBV4-1 to TRBJ1-4; D possibly corresponds to TRBD1 (5 bases). This material was collected from a patient who underwent chemoradiotherapy. The source of this sequence is a human donor with HPV-associated anogenital cancer. The CDR3 nucleotides read TGCGCCAGCAGCTCCTTAGGGGCCACTAATGAAAAACTGTTTTTT. It encodes CASSSLGATNEKLFF.